These 29 T cell receptor beta chains were all obtained from the same sample, sequenced in a study of tumor-infiltrating lymphocytes in primary liver carcinoma. From unsorted bulk tissue weighing about 20-31 mg, DNA and RNA were co-extracted. TCR beta cDNA came from about 0.55 ug total RNA, primed with a constant-region primer. Libraries of TCR beta came from three nested multiplex PCR rounds with slightly modified ARM-PCR. TRBV1-TRBV30 forward and Cbeta reverse primers drove the first two roughly 10-cycle rounds. TCRdb reprocessed the multiplex PCR reads with MiXCR, giving one entry per CDR3 protein. The sample includes about 190,000 distinct CDR3 sequences, approximately 80% of them seen just once. The sequencing sample was made of tumor tissue from primary liver carcinoma. The receptors originated from a man aged 35 to 55 with primary liver carcinoma and hepatitis B virus infection.

As for this clonotype: One end of the junction does not line up with germline, which may come from a read error. The rearrangement links TRBV7-9 to TRBJ2-1; D gene ambiguous. This CDR3 comprises 13 residues. CDR1 is SEHNR, CDR2 FQNEAQ, per germline (reference sequence). The CDR3 here is CASSLEYWEWQFF. The CDR3 DNA reads as TGCGCCAGCAGCTTAGAGTATTGGGAATGGCAGTTCTTC.

A remark on this clonotype: The germline gene is not matched at one end of the junction; a read error may be the cause. CDR3 coding DNA: TGTGCCAGCAGTTTAGATTCCAGCAGGAGCACAGATACGCAATATTTT. Protein product: CASSLDSSRSTDTQYF. The rearrangement uses TRBV12-3 or TRBV12-4 and TRBJ2-3; D unresolved. The CDR3 sequence is 16 residues long.

As concerns this clonotype: This likely comes from a read error, as the CDR3 has no conserved phenylalanine or tryptophan at its end. The DNA is left out, because the CDR3 cannot be placed on it with certainty; the CDR3 is given as TCRdb lists it. The V and J genes are TRBV12-3 or TRBV12-4 and TRBJ2-7; no check of the table's D call, TRBD1, against the DNA was made. The CDR3 has 13 residues if both end residues are counted. The CDR3: CASSFGGSYEQYL.

Concerning this clonotype itself: Because the CDR3 is missing its conserved closing phenylalanine or tryptophan, this is likely a read error. The chain links TRBV12-3 or TRBV12-4 to TRBJ1-6, with 7 bases aligning to TRBD1. The CDR3 sequence is 16 residues long. The CDR3: CVSSLGDRGRNSPLHL. Written as DNA, the CDR3 is TGTGTCAGCAGTTTGGGGGACAGAGGGCGGAATTCACCCCTCCACCTT.

Notes on this clonotype: The germline gene is not matched at one end of the junction; a read error may be the cause. The chain carries TRBV11-1 and TRBJ1-6; D is ambiguous. In germline, CDR1 is SGHAT, CDR2 FQDESV (reference sequence). This CDR3 has 13 amino acids. This CDR3 reads CASNRTLVSPLRF. DNA of the CDR3: TGTGCTAGCAACCGTACACTGGTTTCACCCCTCCGCTTT.

A remark on this clonotype: A much bigger clone sits one base away, suggesting this may be a read error. This sequence joins TRBV5-1 and TRBJ2-3; D is possibly TRBD2 (5 bases). The V and J ends lost 6 bases and 7 bases respectively, with 18 bases between them. Germline CDR1 reads SGHRS; CDR2 reads YFSETQ. The CDR3 covers 14 residues. The DNA of the CDR3 is TGCGCCAGCATCCCCCTTCTGAGCGGTTATACGCAGTATTTT. Protein: CASIPLLSGYTQYF.

As to this clonotype: An end of the junction differs from the germline gene, which may be a read error. The CDR3 DNA reads TGTGCCAGCACCGAAGGACCGAACAATGGGCAGTTCTTC. Its translation is CASTEGPNNGQFF. The chain links TRBV5-6 to TRBJ2-1; D gene ambiguous. The germline gives CDR1 SGHDT, CDR2 YYEEEE. This CDR3 has 13 residues.

Remarks on this clonotype: It is likely a read error, because the conserved phenylalanine at the end of the CDR3 is missing. The rearrangement joins TRBV29-1 to TRBJ2-3; possibly TRBD1 for D (6 bases). Germline loops: CDR1 SQVTM, CDR2 ANQGSEA. The CDR3 contains 11 residues. V was cut by 8 bases and J by 9 bases, with 15 bases left in between. CDR3: CSRTQGSTQYS. CDR3 coding DNA: TGCAGCAGAACCCAGGGGTCCACGCAGTATTCT.

A note on this clonotype: One end of the junction does not line up with germline, which may come from a read error. The chain is built from TRBV11-2 and TRBJ2-2; 10 bases align to TRBD1. CDR1 and CDR2 from the germline V gene are SGHAT and FQNNGV. This CDR3 contains 18 residues. DNA for the CDR3: TGTGCCAGCAGCCAATATCATCGGACAGGGGGGTACACCGGGGAGCTGTTGTTT. This codes for CASSQYHRTGGYTGELLF.

This clonotype was picked up one time. Given the absence of the conserved phenylalanine or tryptophan at the CDR3 end, a read error is likely. Because the CDR3's place on the DNA is in doubt, the DNA is left out and the CDR3 is given as listed by TCRdb. V usage is TRBV4-1 and J usage is TRBJ2-1; the DNA was not compared with TRBD1, the D call given in the table. The CDR3 adds up to 10 amino acids, both ends counted. Germline V CDR1 and CDR2: MGHRA, YSYEKL. CDR3 sequence reads: CDSSAGQQSL.

For this clonotype: One junction end disagrees with the germline gene, perhaps due to a read error. This chain connects TRBV4-1 to TRBJ2-7; tentatively, D is TRBD1 (5 bases). This CDR3 contains 15 residues. Germline CDR1 reads MGHRA; CDR2 reads YSYEKL. The CDR3 spells CANSQVSRGTYEQYF. Here the CDR3 DNA reads TGCGCCAACAGCCAAGTCTCAAGGGGCACCTACGAGCAGTACTTC.

A remark on this clonotype: This may arise from a read error, as a much more abundant clone is one base away. V is TRBV30 and J is TRBJ2-1; D perhaps matches TRBD2 (7 bases). V gave up 4 bases and J gave up 9 bases, with 22 bases separating them. The CDR3 has 15 amino acids. CDR1 is GTSNPN, CDR2 SVGIG, per germline (reference sequence). The CDR3 loop is CAWKRVDLGGGEQFF. In DNA form, the CDR3 reads TGTGCCTGGAAAAGGGTTGACCTAGGGGGGGGTGAGCAGTTCTTC.

As regards this clonotype: The CDR3 does not end in the conserved phenylalanine or tryptophan, so this is likely a read error. The chain uses TRBV6-5 and TRBJ1-6; D gene unclear. CDR1 and CDR2 from the germline V gene are MNHEY and SVGAGI. Trimming removed 7 bases at V and 10 bases at J, with 20 bases between. This CDR3 spans 15 amino acids. The CDR3 region is CASNKTLRKESPLHC. In nucleotides, the CDR3 is TGTGCCAGCAATAAAACCCTTAGGAAGGAGTCACCCCTCCACTGT.

The genes are TRBV29-1 and TRBJ2-5; tentative D call: TRBD1 (6 bases). V gave up 5 bases and J gave up 6 bases, with 13 bases separating them. The CDR3 has 12 residues. CDR1 is SQVTM and CDR2 is ANQGSEA in the germline V gene. This CDR3 reads CSVTGNHKTQYF. CDR3 in DNA: TGCAGCGTTACAGGGAACCACAAGACCCAGTACTTC.

V usage is TRBV29-1 and J usage is TRBJ2-3; D ambiguous. CDR1 is SQVTM and CDR2 is ANQGSEA in the germline V gene. With 5 bases removed from V and 7 bases from J, the gap between germline ends came to 13 bases. The CDR3 totals 12 residues. The CDR3 here is CSVSDNIYTQYF. The CDR3 DNA sequence: TGCAGCGTTTCCGACAACATATATACGCAGTATTTT.

On this clonotype: The junction departs from the called germline gene at one end, perhaps through a read error. The chain employs TRBV29-1 and TRBJ1-4; 7 bases map to TRBD1. Germline values: CDR1 SQVTM, CDR2 ANQGSEA. The CDR3 is 14 amino acids. This chain's CDR3 is CSAQRGGLNEKMFF. The CDR3 nucleotides read TGCAGCGCCCAAAGAGGGGGCCTGAATGAAAAAATGTTTTTT. Looking up the rest from reference TRBV29-1 and TRBJ1-4 gives the full variable domain: SAVISQKPSRDICQRGTSLTIQCQVDSQVTMMFWYRQQPGQSLTLIATANQGSEATYESGFVIDKFPISRPNLTFSTLTVSNMSPEDSSIYLCSAQRGGLNEKMFFGSGTQLSVL.

With regard to this clonotype: The junction shows a germline mismatch at one end, possibly a read error. The chain joins TRBV29-1 to TRBJ2-4; possible D gene TRBD2, 6 bases. Germline CDR1 and CDR2: SQVTM and ANQGSEA. This CDR3 has 12 residues. CDR3 protein: CCVIHGRGFLYF. CDR3 nucleotide sequence: TGCTGCGTAATTCACGGGCGGGGCTTTCTGTACTTC.

Points on this clonotype: Relative to the germline gene, one junction end is altered; a read error may explain this. The chain recombines TRBV28 with TRBJ2-5; the D gene is possibly TRBD1 (6 bases). The CDR3 is made up of 15 amino acids. Germline values: CDR1 MDHEN, CDR2 SYDVKM. As DNA, the CDR3 is TGTACCAGCAAAAAGGGGGAGAGGAGGAGAGAGACCCAGTACTTT. Its protein product is CTSKKGERRRETQYF.

About this clonotype itself: At one of its ends the junction is not consistent with the germline gene, which may arise from a read error. The V gene is TRBV5-1, the J gene TRBJ2-7, with a tentative D call TRBD1 (5 bases). This CDR3 spans 13 amino acids. Germline CDR1 SGHRS, CDR2 YFSETQ. In DNA form, the CDR3 reads TGCGCCAGCAGCTTGGACCCAGGGAACGAGCAGCACTTC. It yields the protein CASSLDPGNEQHF.

This clonotype appeared many times. V is TRBV28 and J is TRBJ1-5; D gene ambiguous. The CDR3 runs 14 residues. Germline V gene sequence: CDR1 MDHEN, CDR2 SYDVKM. The germline V and J ends were trimmed by 7 bases and 5 bases, with 15 bases remaining between them. Here the CDR3 DNA reads TGTGCCAGCACCACGACAATGAGGTATCAGCCCCAGCATTTT. It specifies CASTTTMRYQPQHF.

This clonotype has just a few counts. V usage is TRBV20-1 and J usage is TRBJ2-2, with 7 bases fitting TRBD2. V trimming: 6 bases; J trimming: 7 bases; junction bases outside the gene matches: 8. This CDR3 is 13 amino acids long. Germline V gives CDR1 DFQATT, CDR2 SNEGSKA (reference sequence). This chain's CDR3 is CSAGAGVDGELFF. CDR3 DNA: TGCAGTGCCGGCGCGGGGGTTGACGGGGAGCTGTTTTTT.

The chain uses TRBV19 and TRBJ2-7; D is ambiguous. The CDR3 length is 11 residues. Germline CDR1 reads LNHDA; CDR2 reads SQIVND (reference sequence). The V end lost 5 bases, the J end lost 3 bases, and 5 bases lay between the germline ends. CDR3 amino acids: CASSANYEQYF. CDR3 in DNA: TGTGCCAGTAGTGCCAACTACGAGCAGTACTTC.

A single count supports this clonotype. The rearrangement joins TRBV29-1 to TRBJ2-7; D is possibly TRBD1 or TRBD2 (5 bases each). The CDR3 extends over 16 amino acids. Germline CDR1 reads SQVTM; CDR2 reads ANQGSEA. V was trimmed by 7 bases and J by 3 bases, leaving 25 bases between them. The CDR3 loop is CSAMTSGTNTRYEQYF. CDR3 coding DNA: TGCAGCGCCATGACGTCTGGGACCAACACTCGCTACGAGCAGTACTTC.

This clonotype was counted only a few times. Since the CDR3 does not end with the conserved phenylalanine or tryptophan, this likely comes from a read error. The DNA is left out, because the CDR3 cannot be placed on it with certainty; the CDR3 is given as TCRdb lists it. This sequence joins TRBV29-1 and TRBJ2-7; the table assigns TRBD1, which was not confirmed against the DNA. The CDR3 sequence runs 16 residues, both termini included. The germline gives CDR1 SQVTM, CDR2 ANQGSEA. The CDR3 loop reads CNAMTSGTGTPYEEYL.

Concerning this clonotype itself: The junction and the germline gene differ at one end; a read error may be behind it. This chain connects TRBV6-2 or TRBV6-3 to TRBJ2-7; the D gene is possibly TRBD2 (6 bases). This CDR3 spans 15 amino acids. Germline CDR1 and CDR2: MNHEY and SVGEGT. The CDR3 loop is CASSTPTSRGYEQYF. CDR3 DNA sequence: TGCGCCAGCAGCACTCCGACTAGTAGAGGGTACGAGCAGTACTTC.

The sample holds one count of this clonotype. The junction differs from germline at one of its ends, possibly a read error. The chain links TRBV12-3 or TRBV12-4 to TRBJ1-1, with D unresolved. This CDR3 contains 13 residues. CDR3 coding DNA: TGTCCCAGCGCCATGACGGAGAACACTGAAGCTTTCTTT. This encodes CPSAMTENTEAFF.

Details on this clonotype: The conserved phenylalanine or tryptophan is not found at the CDR3 terminus, so this likely reflects a read error. V is TRBV11-2 and J is TRBJ2-7; 9 nucleotides match TRBD2. Losses at the gene ends were 3 bases for V and 0 bases for J; bases not matched to a gene: 18. Germline V gene lookup returns CDR1 SGHAT and CDR2 FQNNGV. The CDR3 length is 20 residues. The CDR3 bases are TGTGCCAGCAGCTTGAGGGAGGGGAGGACTAGCGCGCTGAGCTCCTACGAGCAGTACTCC. Protein product: CASSLREGRTSALSSYEQYS.

About this clonotype: Germline is not matched at one junction end, which may reflect a read error. The V gene is TRBV11-3, the J gene TRBJ2-1; D is undetermined. Germline CDR1 reads SGHNT; CDR2 reads YENEEA. This CDR3 is built from 14 residues. The CDR3 sequence: CANSLCVSNNEQSF. The DNA of the CDR3 is TGTGCCAACAGCTTATGCGTATCGAACAATGAGCAGTCCTTC.

As for this clonotype: Compared with germline, one end of the junction differs, possibly owing to a read error. This chain uses TRBV5-8 with TRBJ1-1; possibly TRBD1 for D (6 bases). The CDR3 is 14 residues long. Germline V lookup: CDR1 SGHTS, CDR2 YDEGEE. The CDR3 DNA reads TGTGACAGCAGCTTTGTGAGGGGGGACACTGAAGCTTTCTTT. Translated: CDSSFVRGDTEAFF.